Each of the 18 T cell receptor beta chains below was sequenced from the same sample in a study of T cell repertoires in cytomegalovirus infection (dated 2019 in TCRdb). The sample was run on an Illumina HiSeq 1500. TCRdb trimmed the raw reads at Q25, called clones with MiXCR and kept productive beta chains. Every CDR3 protein is listed once, alongside the most common genes and DNA of its rows. This sample is represented by about 570,000 distinct CDR3 sequences; 40% of them were singletons. Around 48% of the sample lies in the top ten. Explained via the paper, the treatment or condition label denotes: in vitro stimulation with specific CMV peptide epitopes to enrich CMV-specific T cells. Their recognized antigens are unknown. Specimen: cultured PBMCs, collected from culture after CMV antigen stimulation. The receptors originated from a human donor in good health (CMV status not recorded). Some clones in this sample may be carry-over from other donors' samples.

The CDR3 reads CSVPYGSHTDTQYF. The CDR3 DNA reads as TGCAGTGTCCCATACGGCTCACACACAGATACGCAGTATTTT. The chain is built from TRBV20-1 and TRBJ2-3, with D uncertain. Germline V gene sequence: CDR1 DFQATT, CDR2 SNEGSKA (reference sequence). The ends were cut back, 7 bases at V and 2 bases at J, with 16 bases in the middle. The CDR3 consists of 14 residues.

This clonotype showed up just a few times. The gene calls are TRBV7-2 and TRBJ1-4; D is perhaps TRBD1 (6 bases). CDR1 is SGHTA, CDR2 FQGNSA, per germline. The CDR3 length is 14 residues. V was trimmed by 4 bases and J by 4 bases, leaving 10 bases between them. CDR3 sequence reads: CASSSDSFNEKLFF. CDR3 nucleotide sequence: TGTGCCAGCAGCTCGGACAGCTTTAATGAAAAACTGTTTTTT. The variable domain in full, with the rest retrieved from reference TRBV7-2 and TRBJ1-4, is GAGVSQSPSNKVTEKGKDVELRCDPISGHTALYWYRQSLGQGLEFLIYFQGNSAPDKSGLPSDRFSAERTGGSVSTLTIQRTQQEDSAVYLCASSSDSFNEKLFFGSGTQLSVL.

In nucleotides, the CDR3 is TGCGCCAGCAGCCAAGATCTAGTTCGGGACAGGGGAGACACCATATATTTT. Its protein product is CASSQDLVRDRGDTIYF. The chain carries TRBV4-3 and TRBJ1-3, with 10 positions matching TRBD1. Germline V gives CDR1 LGHNA, CDR2 YSLEER. There are 17 residues in the CDR3. Trimming at V came to 0 bases and at J to 8 bases, leaving 10 bases not matched to a gene.

As DNA, the CDR3 is TGTGCCAGCAGTTACTTGTCGGCAGGCATGGGGGAGACCCAGTACTTC. The encoded protein is CASSYLSAGMGETQYF. The rearrangement uses TRBV6-5 and TRBJ2-5; the D is unclear. V lost 1 base and J 5 bases, leaving 17 bases between the germline ends. This CDR3 is 16 amino acids long. Germline-derived CDR1 and CDR2 are MNHEY and SVGAGI.

The chain carries TRBV6-2 or TRBV6-3 and TRBJ2-2; D uncertain. Germline CDR1 MNHEY, CDR2 SVGEGT. This CDR3 is 15 amino acids long. With 5 bases removed from V and 1 base from J, the gap between germline ends came to 11 bases. CDR3 DNA sequence: TGTGCCAGCAGTGGTTATATTGGGAACACCGGGGAGCTGTTTTTT. It yields the protein CASSGYIGNTGELFF.

This clonotype was counted only a few times. The rearrangement uses TRBV7-2 and TRBJ2-3, with a possible D match to TRBD2 (5 bases). Trimming left V 5 bases short and J 6 bases short, with 18 bases between. The CDR3 length is 15 residues. Per the germline V gene, CDR1 is SGHTA and CDR2 is FQGNSA. CDR3 nucleotides: TGTGCCAGCAGCCCACGGGGTTACGGGCGGGATACGCAGTATTTT. Its protein is CASSPRGYGRDTQYF.

V usage is TRBV12-3 or TRBV12-4 and J usage is TRBJ1-5, with D unclear. Deletions cut 3 bases from V and 1 base from J, with 10 bases between. The CDR3 loop spans 15 amino acids. The CDR3 DNA is TGTGCCAGCAGTTTTGGTATAGGGAGCAATCAGCCCCAGCATTTT. Amino acids: CASSFGIGSNQPQHF.

The chain joins TRBV15 to TRBJ1-1; D is unclear. V lost 4 bases and J lost 5, with 14 bases in between. CDR3 length: 14 amino acids. Germline V lookup: CDR1 LNHNV, CDR2 YYDKDF (reference sequence). CDR3 DNA sequence: TGTGCCACCAGCAAATCCCCGGGAGCGACTGAAGCTTTCTTT. It specifies CATSKSPGATEAFF. The full variable domain, with the rest looked up from reference TRBV15 and TRBJ1-1, is DAMVIQNPRYQVTQFGKPVTLSCSQTLNHNVMYWYQQKSSQAPKLLFHYYDKDFNNEADTPDNFQSRRPNTSFCFLDIRSPGLGDTAMYLCATSKSPGATEAFFGQGTRLTVV.

The J gene is TRBJ2-1, the V gene TRBV7-2; perhaps D is TRBD1 or TRBD2 (5 bases each). The germline V gene encodes CDR1 SGHTA and CDR2 FQGNSA. CDR3 length: 15 amino acids. Trimming stripped 5 bases from V and 8 bases from J, with 19 bases between. CDR3 protein: CASSPAGLRDDEQFF. CDR3 DNA sequence: TGTGCCAGCAGCCCAGCTGGGCTTAGGGACGATGAGCAGTTCTTC.

The J gene is TRBJ1-6, the V gene TRBV30, with TRBD1 matching over 8 bases. The V segment lost 2 bases and the J segment 6 bases; nucleotides outside the gene matches: 3. The germline V gene encodes CDR1 GTSNPN and CDR2 SVGIG (reference sequence). This CDR3 has 14 residues. CDR3 region: CAWSMGQANSPLHF. In DNA, the CDR3 is TGTGCCTGGAGTATGGGACAGGCTAATTCACCCCTCCACTTT.

The genes are TRBV7-2 and TRBJ2-1; D uncertain. With 1 base removed from V and 7 bases from J, the gap between germline ends came to 8 bases. Germline V gene lookup returns CDR1 SGHTA and CDR2 FQGNSA. The CDR3 sequence is 13 residues long. The CDR3, as DNA: TGTGCCAGCAGCTTAGATTTGAGGAATGAGCAGTTCTTC. Protein sequence: CASSLDLRNEQFF.

This clonotype has more than one count but fewer than ten. The chain is built from TRBV10-1 and TRBJ2-1; 7 bases are shared with TRBD2. The CDR3 runs 13 residues. CDR1 and CDR2 from the germline V gene are WNHNN and SYGVQD (reference sequence). V was pared by 5 bases and J by 8 bases, with 6 bases of the junction left unmatched. The CDR3 nucleotides are TGCGCCAGCAGTCGAGGGAGGGGAGATGAGCAGTTCTTC. Its translation: CASSRGRGDEQFF.

The genes are TRBV6-2 or TRBV6-3 and TRBJ2-7; TRBD2 might be the D (6 bases). The CDR3 runs 14 residues. Trimming removed 6 bases from V and 2 bases from J, with 14 bases in between. In germline, CDR1 is MNHEY, CDR2 SVGEGT. DNA for the CDR3: TGTGCCAGCAGAAAACCTAGCGCGACCTACGAGCAGTACTTC. It specifies CASRKPSATYEQYF.

This clonotype came up a few times. V and J are TRBV28 and TRBJ1-2; no clear D. Trimming left V 7 bases short and J 8 bases short, with 29 bases between. From germline, CDR1 is MDHEN and CDR2 SYDVKM. This CDR3 contains 17 residues. CDR3 in amino acids: CASTPISTWGFVLGYTF. Written as DNA, the CDR3 is TGTGCCAGCACCCCAATATCAACTTGGGGTTTTGTGCTCGGCTACACCTTC.

This clonotype was counted once. The chain uses TRBV3-1 and TRBJ2-1, with D possibly matching TRBD1 (5 bases). This CDR3 comprises 14 residues. Germline lookup yields CDR1 LGHDT and CDR2 YNNKEL (reference sequence). V lost 1 base and J 9 bases, leaving 13 bases between the germline ends. Written as DNA, the CDR3 is TGTGCCAGCAGCCAAGGCAATAGGGGTAGTGAGCAGTTCTTC. It yields the protein CASSQGNRGSEQFF.

This clonotype was counted only a few times. The chain has TRBV7-2 and TRBJ1-5, with 9 bases lining up with TRBD1. CDR1 is SGHTA, CDR2 FQGNSA, per germline. V lost 0 bases, J lost 6 bases, and 3 bases stayed unmatched. There are 15 residues in the CDR3. In DNA form, the CDR3 reads TGTGCCAGCAGCTTAGCTGGGACAGGGACTCAGCCCCAGCATTTT. It specifies CASSLAGTGTQPQHF.

The V call is TRBV29-1, the J call TRBJ2-7; 9 nucleotides align to TRBD1. The germline V gene encodes CDR1 SQVTM and CDR2 ANQGSEA. Unmatched junction bases numbered 7, after V lost 7 bases and J lost 3 bases. The CDR3 has 13 residues. CDR3 in DNA: TGCAGCGCAGCCGGGACAGGGAACTACGAGCAGTACTTC. As protein: CSAAGTGNYEQYF.

This clonotype occurred a few times. This chain connects TRBV4-2 to TRBJ2-3; D gene ambiguous. This CDR3 is built from 15 residues. V was cut by 0 bases and J by 3 bases, with 10 bases left in between. Germline V CDR1 and CDR2: LGHNA, YNFKEQ. The CDR3 is CASSQEWLATDTQYF. In DNA, the CDR3 is TGTGCCAGCAGCCAAGAATGGCTGGCTACAGATACGCAGTATTTT.